The clone carrying this T cell receptor (beta chain) was seen a few times. Its target is unknown. Sequenced by immunoSEQ multiplex PCR; TCRdb stores in-frame clones only, minus some. The top ten clones hold approximately 12% of a sample with more than 95,000 clones, 75% to 85% of them seen once. This sample was included in a study of glioma-infiltrating T cells after dendritic cell vaccination. The study's findings and limits: Longer survival after dendritic cell vaccination followed higher pretreatment TIL content.

Germline lookup yields CDR1 MNHNY and CDR2 SVGAGI (reference sequence). J gave up 4 bases and V 4 bases, and 6 bases lay outside the gene matches. The CDR3 spans 15 residues. The sequences come from blood, collected before dendritic cell vaccination. This rearrangement joins TRBV6-6 to TRBJ1-1, with 10 bases that match TRBD1. The receptor's source is a human donor with glioblastoma. This chain's CDR3 is CASSSGQGGITEAFF. The CDR3 DNA reads TGTGCCAGCAGTTCAGGACAGGGGGGGATCACTGAAGCTTTCTTT.